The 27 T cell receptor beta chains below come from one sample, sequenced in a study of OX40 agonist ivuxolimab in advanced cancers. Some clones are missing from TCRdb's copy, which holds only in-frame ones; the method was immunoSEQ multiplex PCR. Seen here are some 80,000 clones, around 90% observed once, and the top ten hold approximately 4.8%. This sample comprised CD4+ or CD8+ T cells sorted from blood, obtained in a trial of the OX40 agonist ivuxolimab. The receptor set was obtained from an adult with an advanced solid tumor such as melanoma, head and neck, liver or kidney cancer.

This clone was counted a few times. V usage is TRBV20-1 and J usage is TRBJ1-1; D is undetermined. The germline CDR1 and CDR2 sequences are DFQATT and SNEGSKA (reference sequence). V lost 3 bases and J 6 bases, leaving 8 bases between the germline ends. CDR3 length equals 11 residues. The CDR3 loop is CSARARAEAFF. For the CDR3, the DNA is TGCAGTGCTAGGGCGCGCGCTGAAGCTTTCTTT.

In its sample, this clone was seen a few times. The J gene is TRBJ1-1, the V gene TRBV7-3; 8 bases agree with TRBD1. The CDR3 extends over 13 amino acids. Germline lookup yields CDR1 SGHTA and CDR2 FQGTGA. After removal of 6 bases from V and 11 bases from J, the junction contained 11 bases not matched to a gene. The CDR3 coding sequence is TGTGCCAGCAGTCCCGGACAGGGCCCCCTCGCTTTCTTT. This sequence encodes CASSPGQGPLAFF.

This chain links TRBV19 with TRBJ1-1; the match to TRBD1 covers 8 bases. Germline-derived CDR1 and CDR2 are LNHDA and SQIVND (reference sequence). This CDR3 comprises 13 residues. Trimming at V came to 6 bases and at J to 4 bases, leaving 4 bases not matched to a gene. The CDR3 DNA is TGTGCCAGTAGGCAGGGGGCTTTCACTGAAGCTTTCTTT. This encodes CASRQGAFTEAFF.

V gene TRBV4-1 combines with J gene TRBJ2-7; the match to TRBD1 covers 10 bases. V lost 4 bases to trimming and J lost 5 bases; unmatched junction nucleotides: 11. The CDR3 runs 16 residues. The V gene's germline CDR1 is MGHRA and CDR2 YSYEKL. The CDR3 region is CASSRAGTGDIDEQYF. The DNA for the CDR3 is TGCGCCAGCAGCCGAGCCGGGACAGGGGATATCGACGAGCAGTACTTC.

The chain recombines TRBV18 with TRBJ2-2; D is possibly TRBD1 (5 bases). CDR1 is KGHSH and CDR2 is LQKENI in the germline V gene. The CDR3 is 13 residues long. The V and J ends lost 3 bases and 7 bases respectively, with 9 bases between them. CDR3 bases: TGTGCCAGCTCACCCCAGGGATTCGGGGAGCTGTTTTTT. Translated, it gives CASSPQGFGELFF.

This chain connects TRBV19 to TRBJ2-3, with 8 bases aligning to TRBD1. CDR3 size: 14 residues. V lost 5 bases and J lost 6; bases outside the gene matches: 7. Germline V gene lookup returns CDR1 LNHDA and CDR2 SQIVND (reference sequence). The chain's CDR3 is CASSLRGQSDTQYF. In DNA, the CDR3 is TGTGCCAGTAGTCTCAGGGGGCAGAGCGATACGCAGTATTTT.

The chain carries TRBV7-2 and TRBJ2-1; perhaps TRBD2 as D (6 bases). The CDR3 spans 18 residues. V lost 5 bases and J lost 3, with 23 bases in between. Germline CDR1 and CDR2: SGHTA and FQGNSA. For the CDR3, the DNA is TGTGCCAGCAGCGGCACCACCGGCGGGACCTTATTCTACAATGAGCAGTTCTTC. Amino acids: CASSGTTGGTLFYNEQFF.

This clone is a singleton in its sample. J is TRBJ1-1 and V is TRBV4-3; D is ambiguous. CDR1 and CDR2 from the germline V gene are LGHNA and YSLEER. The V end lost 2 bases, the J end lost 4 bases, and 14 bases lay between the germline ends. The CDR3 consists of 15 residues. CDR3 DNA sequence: TGCGCCAGCAGCCAAAAAAAGGCCGGAGGCACTGAAGCTTTCTTT. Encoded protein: CASSQKKAGGTEAFF.

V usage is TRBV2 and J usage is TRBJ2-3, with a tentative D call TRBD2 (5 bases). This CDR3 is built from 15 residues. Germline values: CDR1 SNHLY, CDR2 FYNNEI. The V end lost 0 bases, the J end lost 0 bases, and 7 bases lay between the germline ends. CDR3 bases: TGTGCCAGCAGTGAAGCTCGGAGGAGCACAGATACGCAGTATTTT. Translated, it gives CASSEARRSTDTQYF.

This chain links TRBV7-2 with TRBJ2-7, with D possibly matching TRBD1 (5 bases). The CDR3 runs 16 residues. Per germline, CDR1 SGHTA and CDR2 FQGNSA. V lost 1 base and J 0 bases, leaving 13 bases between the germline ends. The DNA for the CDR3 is TGTGCCAGCAGCTTAGGAACCCCGACAGTCTCCTACGAGCAGTACTTC. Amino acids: CASSLGTPTVSYEQYF.

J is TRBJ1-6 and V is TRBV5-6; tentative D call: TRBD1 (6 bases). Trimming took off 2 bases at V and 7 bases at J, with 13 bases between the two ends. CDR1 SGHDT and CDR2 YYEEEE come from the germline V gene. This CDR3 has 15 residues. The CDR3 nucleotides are TGTGCCAGCAGCTTTGACAGGATTCGGAATTCACCCCTCCACTTT. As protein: CASSFDRIRNSPLHF.

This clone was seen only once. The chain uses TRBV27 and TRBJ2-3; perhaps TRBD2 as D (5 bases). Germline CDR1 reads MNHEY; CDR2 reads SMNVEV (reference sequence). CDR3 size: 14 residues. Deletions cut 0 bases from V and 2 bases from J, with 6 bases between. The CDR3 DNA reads TGTGCCAGCAGTTTATCTAGCGACACAGATACGCAGTATTTT. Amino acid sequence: CASSLSSDTDTQYF.

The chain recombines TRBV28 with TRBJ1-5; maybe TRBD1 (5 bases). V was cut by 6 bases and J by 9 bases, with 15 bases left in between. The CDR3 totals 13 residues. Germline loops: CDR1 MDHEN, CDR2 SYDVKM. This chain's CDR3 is CASRSTGIGPQHF. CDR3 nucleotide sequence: TGTGCCAGCAGGTCTACAGGCATTGGGCCCCAGCATTTT.

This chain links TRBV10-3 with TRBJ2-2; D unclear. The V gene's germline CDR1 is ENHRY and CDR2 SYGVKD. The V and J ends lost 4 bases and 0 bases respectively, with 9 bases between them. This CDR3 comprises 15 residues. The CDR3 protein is CAISALGTNTGELFF. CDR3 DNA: TGTGCCATCAGTGCTCTGGGAACGAACACCGGGGAGCTGTTTTTT.

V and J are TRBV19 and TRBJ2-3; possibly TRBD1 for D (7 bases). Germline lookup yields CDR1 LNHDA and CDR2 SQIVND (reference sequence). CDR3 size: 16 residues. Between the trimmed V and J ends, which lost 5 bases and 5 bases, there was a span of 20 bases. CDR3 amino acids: CASSLLRTGGVDTQYF. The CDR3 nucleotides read TGTGCCAGTAGTCTCCTCAGGACAGGCGGGGTAGATACGCAGTATTTT.

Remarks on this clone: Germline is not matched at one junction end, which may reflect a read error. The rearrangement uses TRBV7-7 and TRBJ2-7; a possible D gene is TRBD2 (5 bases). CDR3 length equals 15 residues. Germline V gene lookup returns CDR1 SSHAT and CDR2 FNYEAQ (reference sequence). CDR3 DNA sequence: TGTGCTAGCAGTCCTCAGGCGGGCAGCTCCTACGAGCAGTACTTC. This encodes CASSPQAGSSYEQYF.

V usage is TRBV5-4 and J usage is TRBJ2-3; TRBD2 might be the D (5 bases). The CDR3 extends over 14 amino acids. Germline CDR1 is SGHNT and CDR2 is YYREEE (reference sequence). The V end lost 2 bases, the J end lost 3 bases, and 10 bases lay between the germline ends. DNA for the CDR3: TGTGCCAGCAGCTTTGAGGGTCAGACAGATACGCAGTATTTT. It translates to CASSFEGQTDTQYF.

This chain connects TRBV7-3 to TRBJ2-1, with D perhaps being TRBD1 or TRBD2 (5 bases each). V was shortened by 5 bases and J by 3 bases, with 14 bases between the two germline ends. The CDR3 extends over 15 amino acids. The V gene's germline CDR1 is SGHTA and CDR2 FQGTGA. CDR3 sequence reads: CASSLTGGDYNEQFF. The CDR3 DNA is TGTGCCAGCAGCCTTACAGGAGGAGACTACAATGAGCAGTTCTTC.

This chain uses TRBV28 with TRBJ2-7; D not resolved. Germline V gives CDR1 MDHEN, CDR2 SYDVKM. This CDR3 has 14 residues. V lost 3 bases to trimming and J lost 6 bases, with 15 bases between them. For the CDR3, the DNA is TGTGCCAGCAGTTTCGGCCAGAGTACGAGCGAGCAGTACTTC. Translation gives CASSFGQSTSEQYF.

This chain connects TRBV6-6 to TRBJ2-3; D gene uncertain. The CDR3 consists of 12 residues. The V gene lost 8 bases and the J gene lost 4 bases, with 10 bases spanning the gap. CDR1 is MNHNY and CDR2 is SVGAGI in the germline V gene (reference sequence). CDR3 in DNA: TGTGCCAGCCAAGGATTCTCAGATACGCAGTATTTT. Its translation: CASQGFSDTQYF.

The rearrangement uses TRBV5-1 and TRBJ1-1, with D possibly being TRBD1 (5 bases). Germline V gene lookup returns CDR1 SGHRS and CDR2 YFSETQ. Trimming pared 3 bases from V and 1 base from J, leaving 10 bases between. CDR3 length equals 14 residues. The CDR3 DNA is TGCGCCAGCAGCTCAGATACAGGGAACACTGAAGCTTTCTTT. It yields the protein CASSSDTGNTEAFF. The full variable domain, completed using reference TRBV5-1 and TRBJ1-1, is KAGVTQTPRYLIKTRGQQVTLSCSPISGHRSVSWYQQTPGQGLQFLFEYFSETQRNKGNFPGRFSGRQFSNSRSEMNVSTLELGDSALYLCASSSDTGNTEAFFGQGTRLTVV.

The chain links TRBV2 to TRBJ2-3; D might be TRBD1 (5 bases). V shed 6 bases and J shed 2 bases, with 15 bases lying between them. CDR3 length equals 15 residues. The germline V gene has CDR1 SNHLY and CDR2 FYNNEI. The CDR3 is CASRARVAITDTQYF. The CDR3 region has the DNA TGTGCCAGCAGGGCCAGGGTAGCTATCACAGATACGCAGTATTTT.

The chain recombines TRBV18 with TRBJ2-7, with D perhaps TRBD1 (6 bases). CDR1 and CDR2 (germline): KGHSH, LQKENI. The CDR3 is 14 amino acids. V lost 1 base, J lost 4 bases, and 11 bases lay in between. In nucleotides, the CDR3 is TGTGCCAGCTCACCACGTCAGGGGAAATACGAGCAGTACTTC. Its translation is CASSPRQGKYEQYF.

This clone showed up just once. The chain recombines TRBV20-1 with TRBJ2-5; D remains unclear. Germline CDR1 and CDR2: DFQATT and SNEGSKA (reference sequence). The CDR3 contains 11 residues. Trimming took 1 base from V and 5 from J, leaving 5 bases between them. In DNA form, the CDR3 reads TGCAGTGCTAGAGTGGGGGAGACCCAGTACTTC. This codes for CSARVGETQYF.

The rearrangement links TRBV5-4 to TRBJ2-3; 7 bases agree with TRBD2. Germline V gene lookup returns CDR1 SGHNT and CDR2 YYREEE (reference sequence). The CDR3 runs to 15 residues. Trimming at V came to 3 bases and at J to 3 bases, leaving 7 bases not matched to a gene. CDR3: CASSWGGYRTDTQYF. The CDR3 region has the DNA TGTGCCAGCAGCTGGGGAGGGTATCGGACAGATACGCAGTATTTT.

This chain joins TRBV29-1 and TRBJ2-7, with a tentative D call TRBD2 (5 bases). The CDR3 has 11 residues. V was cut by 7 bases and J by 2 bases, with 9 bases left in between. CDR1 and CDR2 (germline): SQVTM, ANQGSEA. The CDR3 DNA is TGCAGCGGGAGGACGACCTACGAGCAGTACTTC. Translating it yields CSGRTTYEQYF.

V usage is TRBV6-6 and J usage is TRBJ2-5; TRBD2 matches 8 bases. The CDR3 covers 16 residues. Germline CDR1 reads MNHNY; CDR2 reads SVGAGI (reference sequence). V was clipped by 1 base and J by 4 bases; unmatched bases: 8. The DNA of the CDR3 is TGTGCCAGCAGTTACTTTGGGACTAGAGGGAGAGAGACCCAGTACTTC. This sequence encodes CASSYFGTRGRETQYF.